The sequence of this T cell receptor beta chain was determined in a study of OX40 agonist ivuxolimab in advanced cancers. Assay: immunoSEQ multiplex PCR; the TCRdb copy retains only in-frame clones and omits some. The repertoire holds about 58,000 clones, with roughly 80% as singletons. For this clone: Antigen specificity is unknown.

Samples were taken at baseline and on day 1 of cycles 4 and 7. The length of the CDR3 is 14 residues. Trimming took 7 bases from V and 6 from J; bases not matched to a gene: 5. Per germline, CDR1 MNHEY and CDR2 SVGAGI. Findings of the study overall: By week 6 at 0.1 to 3.0 mg/kg, blood CD4+ and CD8+ T cells had expanded clonally.

The V gene is TRBV6-5, the J gene TRBJ2-2; TRBD1 aligns across 10 bases. Sample: CD4+ or CD8+ T cells sorted from blood, taken in a trial of the OX40 agonist ivuxolimab. The receptor comes from an adult with an advanced solid tumor such as melanoma, head and neck, liver or kidney cancer. The CDR3 DNA is TGTGCCAGCATCGGGGACAGGGGTGCCGGGGAGCTGTTTTTT. Amino acids: CASIGDRGAGELFF.